A selection of T cell receptor beta chains follows, all from one sample in a study of metastatic and nonmetastatic thyroid tumors. TCRdb reassembled clones from the PCR reads with MiXCR. The sample carries about 32,000 clones, 18% recorded once. Sequenced sample: blood. Receptor source: a female donor with papillary thyroid cancer or a benign thyroid nodule (not recorded which). Some clones in this sample may be carry-over from other donors' samples. Each CDR3 is given with its conserved first and last residue. Fields, in order: D gene, V gene, J gene, clone size, CDR3 protein, CDR3 DNA. The D gene is left open where the match is weak. Rows may omit the clone size; those that give it use once, few, many or a size class.

d_gene: NA; v_gene: TRBV5-1; j_gene: TRBJ1-1; abundance: many; CDR3aa: CASMRGTEAFF; CDR3nt: TGCGCCAGCATGAGGGGCACTGAAGCTTTCTTT
d_gene: NA; v_gene: TRBV3-1; j_gene: TRBJ1-2; abundance: many; CDR3aa: CASSQGREAYGYTF; CDR3nt: TGTGCCAGCAGCCAAGGCCGGGAGGCCTATGGCTACACCTTC
d_gene: NA; v_gene: TRBV6-1; j_gene: TRBJ1-4; abundance: medium-sized; CDR3aa: CASRDGAGPAQKLFF; CDR3nt: TGTGCCAGCAGGGATGGGGCTGGACCGGCTCAAAAACTGTTTTTT
d_gene: NA; v_gene: TRBV12-3/TRBV12-4; j_gene: TRBJ2-5; abundance: many; CDR3aa: CASSLARETQYF; CDR3nt: TGTGCCAGCAGTTTAGCGCGTGAGACCCAGTACTTC
d_gene: NA; v_gene: TRBV30; j_gene: TRBJ2-5; abundance: many; CDR3aa: CAWSRGEETQYF; CDR3nt: TGTGCCTGGAGCAGGGGGGAAGAGACCCAGTACTTC
d_gene: NA; v_gene: TRBV18; j_gene: TRBJ2-7; abundance: many; CDR3aa: CASSPRADSYEQYF; CDR3nt: TGTGCCAGCTCACCACGGGCAGACTCCTACGAGCAGTACTTC
d_gene: NA; v_gene: TRBV6-4; j_gene: TRBJ2-3; abundance: many; CDR3aa: CASSERGSTDTQYF; CDR3nt: TGTGCCAGCAGTGAGCGGGGAAGCACAGATACGCAGTATTTT
d_gene: NA; v_gene: TRBV2; j_gene: TRBJ2-3; abundance: NA; CDR3aa: CAISEARQPTSTDTQYF; CDR3nt: TGTGCCATCAGTGAAGCTCGACAGCCTACTAGCACAGATACGCAGTATTTT
d_gene: NA; v_gene: TRBV9; j_gene: TRBJ1-6; abundance: many; CDR3aa: CASSVGRDPNSPLHF; CDR3nt: TGTGCCAGCAGCGTAGGTAGGGACCCAAATTCACCCCTCCACTTT
d_gene: NA; v_gene: TRBV24-1; j_gene: TRBJ2-1; abundance: few; CDR3aa: CATSASNLSYNEQFF; CDR3nt: TGTGCAACCAGTGCGTCTAACCTCTCCTACAATGAGCAGTTCTTC
d_gene: NA; v_gene: TRBV5-1; j_gene: TRBJ2-7; abundance: NA; CDR3aa: CASSLEWEAGEQYF; CDR3nt: TGCGCCAGCAGCTTGGAGTGGGAGGCGGGCGAGCAGTACTTC
d_gene: TRBD2; v_gene: TRBV11-2; j_gene: TRBJ2-1; abundance: many; CDR3aa: CASSSDVREGGYNEQFF; CDR3nt: TGTGCCAGCAGCTCAGACGTCCGGGAGGGAGGCTACAATGAGCAGTTCTTC
d_gene: NA; v_gene: TRBV9; j_gene: TRBJ2-3; abundance: few; CDR3aa: CASSVASADTQYF; CDR3nt: TGTGCCAGCAGCGTAGCCTCCGCAGATACGCAGTATTTT
d_gene: NA; v_gene: TRBV19; j_gene: TRBJ1-5; abundance: many; CDR3aa: CASSNQPDGNQPQHF; CDR3nt: TGTGCCAGTAGTAATCAACCGGACGGGAATCAGCCCCAGCATTTT
d_gene: NA; v_gene: TRBV6-1; j_gene: TRBJ2-7; abundance: NA; CDR3aa: CASRSSGTEQYF; CDR3nt: TGTGCCAGCCGAAGTTCCGGGACCGAGCAGTACTTC
d_gene: NA; v_gene: TRBV25-1; j_gene: TRBJ1-5; abundance: many; CDR3aa: CASRGYSNQPQHF; CDR3nt: TGTGCCAGCAGGGGATATAGCAATCAGCCCCAGCATTTT
d_gene: NA; v_gene: TRBV5-1; j_gene: TRBJ1-1; abundance: many; CDR3aa: CASSPGSEANTEAFF; CDR3nt: TGCGCCAGCAGCCCCGGAAGTGAGGCTAACACTGAAGCTTTCTTT
d_gene: NA; v_gene: TRBV15; j_gene: TRBJ2-7; abundance: many; CDR3aa: CATSRDLEGHYEQYF; CDR3nt: TGTGCCACCAGCAGAGATTTGGAGGGGCACTACGAGCAGTACTTC
d_gene: NA; v_gene: TRBV11-2; j_gene: TRBJ1-2; abundance: many; CDR3aa: CASSLQTVGNYGYTF; CDR3nt: TGTGCCAGCAGCTTACAGACAGTAGGGAACTATGGCTACACCTTC
d_gene: NA; v_gene: TRBV19; j_gene: TRBJ1-2; abundance: many; CDR3aa: CASTTDRFYGYTF; CDR3nt: TGTGCCAGTACCACGGACAGATTCTATGGCTACACCTTC
d_gene: NA; v_gene: TRBV11-3; j_gene: TRBJ1-2; abundance: many; CDR3aa: CASSPSPGEEVGYTF; CDR3nt: TGTGCCAGCAGCCCAAGCCCAGGTGAGGAGGTTGGCTACACCTTC
d_gene: TRBD1; v_gene: TRBV11-1; j_gene: TRBJ2-7; abundance: many; CDR3aa: CASSSPTRGRPYEQYF; CDR3nt: TGTGCCAGCAGCTCACCTACCAGGGGGCGGCCCTACGAGCAGTACTTC
d_gene: NA; v_gene: TRBV9; j_gene: TRBJ2-7; abundance: many; CDR3aa: CASSEGGGSYEQYF; CDR3nt: TGTGCCAGCAGCGAAGGAGGCGGCTCCTACGAGCAGTACTTC
d_gene: NA; v_gene: TRBV11-2; j_gene: TRBJ2-4; abundance: many; CDR3aa: CASSLAGAKNIQYF; CDR3nt: TGTGCCAGCAGCTTAGCGGGAGCCAAAAACATTCAGTACTTC
d_gene: NA; v_gene: TRBV7-2; j_gene: TRBJ1-2; abundance: NA; CDR3aa: CASSSSTWGHYGYTF; CDR3nt: TGTGCCAGCAGCTCCTCGACGTGGGGCCACTATGGCTACACCTTC
d_gene: NA; v_gene: TRBV20-1; j_gene: TRBJ2-5; abundance: many; CDR3aa: CSARGRGYQETQYF; CDR3nt: TGCAGTGCTAGGGGCAGGGGATACCAAGAGACCCAGTACTTC
d_gene: TRBD1; v_gene: TRBV4-1; j_gene: TRBJ2-2; abundance: many; CDR3aa: CATSPQGVYTGELFF; CDR3nt: TGCGCCACCTCCCCGCAGGGGGTTTACACCGGGGAGCTGTTTTTT
d_gene: NA; v_gene: TRBV6-1; j_gene: TRBJ1-2; abundance: NA; CDR3aa: CASGDSGTANYGYTF; CDR3nt: TGTGCCAGCGGAGATTCAGGCACAGCTAACTATGGCTACACCTTC
d_gene: NA; v_gene: TRBV2; j_gene: TRBJ2-3; abundance: many; CDR3aa: CASSAGAYTDTQYF; CDR3nt: TGTGCCAGCAGTGCGGGGGCCTACACAGATACGCAGTATTTT
d_gene: NA; v_gene: TRBV12-3/TRBV12-4; j_gene: TRBJ1-3; abundance: NA; CDR3aa: CASTLRGVGFTIYF; CDR3nt: TGTGCCAGCACCCTGAGGGGGGTGGGTTTCACCATATATTTT
d_gene: TRBD2; v_gene: TRBV5-1; j_gene: TRBJ2-7; abundance: many; CDR3aa: CASSLGGLAGGVYF; CDR3nt: TGCGCCAGCAGCTTGGGAGGACTAGCGGGAGGTGTGTACTTC
d_gene: NA; v_gene: TRBV2; j_gene: TRBJ2-7; abundance: NA; CDR3aa: CASSAFPYEQYF; CDR3nt: TGTGCCAGTAGTGCCTTTCCCTACGAGCAGTACTTC
d_gene: NA; v_gene: TRBV19; j_gene: TRBJ1-1; abundance: few; CDR3aa: CASSPIGAPVTEAFF; CDR3nt: TGTGCCAGTAGTCCGATTGGGGCGCCGGTCACTGAAGCTTTCTTT
d_gene: NA; v_gene: TRBV6-1; j_gene: TRBJ2-7; abundance: many; CDR3aa: CASRDGQLAYEQYF; CDR3nt: TGTGCCAGCAGGGATGGACAGCTAGCCTACGAGCAGTACTTC
d_gene: NA; v_gene: TRBV20-1; j_gene: TRBJ1-2; abundance: many; CDR3aa: CSAEQDAGYTF; CDR3nt: TGCAGTGCCGAACAGGACGCTGGCTACACCTTC
d_gene: NA; v_gene: TRBV2; j_gene: TRBJ1-2; abundance: many; CDR3aa: CASTAQEGNGYTF; CDR3nt: TGTGCCAGCACGGCCCAGGAAGGGAATGGCTACACCTTC
d_gene: NA; v_gene: TRBV20-1; j_gene: TRBJ2-7; abundance: many; CDR3aa: CSARAYRKIYEQYF; CDR3nt: TGCAGTGCTAGAGCCTACAGGAAAATCTACGAGCAGTACTTC
d_gene: TRBD2; v_gene: TRBV7-9; j_gene: TRBJ2-5; abundance: many; CDR3aa: CASSLYGRGPETQYF; CDR3nt: TGTGCCAGCAGCTTATACGGGAGGGGCCCAGAGACCCAGTACTTC
d_gene: NA; v_gene: TRBV18; j_gene: TRBJ1-2; abundance: many; CDR3aa: CASSPGVYGYTF; CDR3nt: TGTGCCAGCTCACCGGGGGTCTATGGCTACACCTTC
d_gene: NA; v_gene: TRBV24-1; j_gene: TRBJ1-6; abundance: many; CDR3aa: CATSSSYNSPLHF; CDR3nt: TGTGCCACCTCGAGCTCCTATAATTCACCCCTCCACTTT
d_gene: TRBD2; v_gene: TRBV29-1; j_gene: TRBJ2-7; abundance: many; CDR3aa: CSVEKITSDYYEQYF; CDR3nt: TGCAGCGTTGAAAAAATAACTAGCGACTACTACGAGCAGTACTTC
d_gene: TRBD2; v_gene: TRBV19; j_gene: TRBJ2-3; abundance: many; CDR3aa: CASSILTSGGAFSTQYF; CDR3nt: TGTGCCAGTAGTATCCTGACTAGCGGGGGGGCCTTTTCTACGCAGTATTTT
d_gene: NA; v_gene: TRBV14; j_gene: TRBJ1-2; abundance: many; CDR3aa: CASSQAIYGYTF; CDR3nt: TGTGCCAGCAGCCAGGCCATCTATGGCTACACCTTC